The clone carrying this T cell receptor (beta chain) was counted ten times or more. The entry originates in a study of Graves' ophthalmopathy and Graves' hyperthyroidism. Presentation of ophthalmopathy in the donors involved moderate-to-severe activity, CAS ≥3, NOSPECS ≥4 and a duration under 3 months. Germline V gives CDR1 DFQATT, CDR2 SNEGSKA (reference sequence). This CDR3 comprises 16 residues. Trimming took 8 bases from V and 3 from J, leaving 26 bases between them. Amplification of the TCR beta CDR3 regions used RNA transcripts (as template). After a first-round RT-PCR with HTBI primers, a second-round multiplex PCR was run. TCRdb re-derived calls from the multiplex PCR reads in MiXCR, one entry per CDR3 protein. The sample yields under 400,000 distinct CDR3 sequences, roughly 16% seen once.

Sequences were obtained from peripheral blood. The sequence was obtained from an adult man with Graves' ophthalmopathy. This chain joins TRBV20-1 and TRBJ2-7; perhaps TRBD2 as D (6 bases). CDR3 sequence (DNA): TGCAGTACCGAGGGGTATGCGGGGCTAGCCAACTACGAGCAGTACTTC. This codes for CSTEGYAGLANYEQYF.